These T cell receptor beta chains were read from a single sample in a study of PD-L1 blockade in urothelial cancer. Sequencing used immunoSEQ multiplex PCR; TCRdb keeps in-frame clones, though not all of them. The profile shows tens of thousands of clones, approximately 86% of them singletons. The sequencing used PBMCs, collected around atezolizumab (anti-PD-L1) treatment. The receptors shown here come from a man aged 55 to 70 with urothelial cancer. Both conserved end residues are part of each CDR3. A D gene is named only where the DNA matches it firmly. Clone size is shown for a subset of rows, as once, few, many or a class of expanded clone.

d_call | clone_size | j_call | v_call | cdr3_nt | cdr3_aa
NA | NA | TRBJ1-3 | TRBV7-9 | TGTGCCAGGAGGGTTAGCTCTGGAAACACCATATATTTT | CARRVSSGNTIYF
NA | few | TRBJ1-1 | TRBV15 | TGTGCCACCAGCAGAGGAGATCAATTGAGAGGCACTGAAGCTTTCTTT | CATSRGDQLRGTEAFF
NA | NA | TRBJ2-4 | TRBV11-2 | TGTGCCAGTGGCACTAAACACATTCAGTACTTC | CASGTKHIQYF
NA | NA | TRBJ2-7 | TRBV5-6 | TGTGCCAGCAGCTTGGCCCCCTCTGACAGGCCAAGCTCCTACGAGCAGTACTTC | CASSLAPSDRPSSYEQYF
TRBD1 | NA | TRBJ2-1 | TRBV7-7 | TGTGCTAGCAGCCAGGGGGACCCCTCCTACAATGAGCAGTTCTTC | CASSQGDPSYNEQFF
NA | NA | TRBJ1-1 | TRBV6-5 | TGTGCCAGCAGTTCACAGGGATCCGCCGCTTTCTTT | CASSSQGSAAFF
NA | NA | TRBJ1-1 | TRBV9 | TGTGCCAGCAGCGTTTTACAGGGCTCTGAAGCTTTCTTT | CASSVLQGSEAFF
TRBD2 | few | TRBJ2-1 | TRBV27 | TGTGCCAGCAGTTTTAGGGTTGAAGCGGGGTACTACAATGAGCAGTTCTTC | CASSFRVEAGYYNEQFF
NA | once | TRBJ2-3 | TRBV7-9 | TGTGCCAGCAGCTTAGACCCAGGGCAGGGGCAAGATACGCAGTATTTT | CASSLDPGQGQDTQYF
NA | NA | TRBJ1-5 | TRBV18 | TGTGCCAGCTCACCACCGGGACAATATAGCAATCAGCCCCAGCATTTT | CASSPPGQYSNQPQHF
NA | few | TRBJ1-6 | TRBV10-3 | TGTGCCATCAGTGGGAGAGATTCACCCCTCCACTTT | CAISGRDSPLHF
NA | NA | TRBJ2-4 | TRBV7-9 | TGTGCCAGCAGCGATAGGCGGGGCGTTTTGGACATTCAGTACTTC | CASSDRRGVLDIQYF
TRBD2 | once | TRBJ2-3 | TRBV11-3 | TGTGCCAGCAGCTCCCGGGGGGCAGATACGCAGTATTTT | CASSSRGADTQYF
TRBD1 | NA | TRBJ2-7 | TRBV6-5 | TGTGCCAGCAGTTACTCGAGTGGGACAGGGAAGCTCGAGCAGTACTTC | CASSYSSGTGKLEQYF
NA | NA | TRBJ1-1 | TRBV25-1 | TGTGCCAGCAGTGAATTTGGGGGGGTCAACACTGAAGCTTTCTTT | CASSEFGGVNTEAFF
NA | NA | TRBJ2-2 | TRBV18 | TGTGCCAGCTCACCAACAGTACGAGCGAACACCGGGGAGCTGTTTTTT | CASSPTVRANTGELFF
NA | NA | TRBJ2-3 | TRBV1 | TGCACCAGCAGCCCTAGCGGTAGCACAGATACGCAGTATTTT | CTSSPSGSTDTQYF
TRBD1 | once | TRBJ1-2 | TRBV5-1 | TGCGCCAGCAGCAGTACCGGGACAGCGAAGTATGGCTACACCTTC | CASSSTGTAKYGYTF
TRBD2 | NA | TRBJ2-1 | TRBV9 | TGTGCCAGCACCGAACTCGCCGAGCGGGGGGCGAATGAGCAGTTCTTC | CASTELAERGANEQFF
NA | NA | TRBJ2-2 | TRBV27 | TGTGCCAGCAGTTTGCGGGGGCCGAACACCGGGGAGCTGTTTTTT | CASSLRGPNTGELFF
NA | NA | TRBJ1-3 | TRBV2 | TGTGCCAGCAGGCCCCAGGGAAGAGGAAACACCATATATTTT | CASRPQGRGNTIYF
TRBD1 | NA | TRBJ2-3 | TRBV25-1 | TGTGCCAGCAGCCCCGATAGGGGGCGCATCACAGATACGCAGTATTTT | CASSPDRGRITDTQYF
TRBD2 | NA | TRBJ2-3 | TRBV9 | TGTGCCAGCAGCCCCCGACTAGCTAGGGCTACGCAGTATTTT | CASSPRLARATQYF
NA | NA | TRBJ1-1 | TRBV30 | TGTGCCTGGAGTGTCAACAGGGTCGGCACTGAAGCTTTCTTT | CAWSVNRVGTEAFF
NA | NA | TRBJ1-5 | TRBV18 | TGTGCCAGCTCATCCACAAAGGGGGGGGTCGGCAATCAGCCCCAGCATTTT | CASSSTKGGVGNQPQHF
NA | NA | TRBJ1-1 | TRBV10-3 | TGTGCCATCAGTGAGGGGCTGGGACAGAACACTGAAGCTTTCTTT | CAISEGLGQNTEAFF
TRBD1 | NA | TRBJ2-7 | TRBV11-3 | TGTGCCAGCAGCACACCGGGACAGGGTATCCACGAGCAGTACTTC | CASSTPGQGIHEQYF
TRBD2 | medium-sized | TRBJ2-1 | TRBV7-9 | TGTGCCAGCAGCCCCCAGAGGTTAGCTGGCGGGGGGAATGAGCAGTTCTTC | CASSPQRLAGGGNEQFF
TRBD1 | NA | TRBJ1-1 | TRBV7-8 | TGTGCCAGCAGCACCGGGACAGTACGGAACACTGAAGCTTTCTTT | CASSTGTVRNTEAFF
NA | NA | TRBJ2-7 | TRBV4-3 | TGCGCCAGCAGCCGTAACTATAACGCGGACATCGCCTACGAGCAGTACTTC | CASSRNYNADIAYEQYF
NA | NA | TRBJ1-6 | TRBV30 | TGTGCCTGGAGTGTAAGGGGGTCCAACTATAATTCACCCCTCCACTTT | CAWSVRGSNYNSPLHF
NA | NA | TRBJ2-5 | TRBV10-3 | TGTGCCATCAGTGATACGGGTTTAGAGACCCAGTACTTC | CAISDTGLETQYF
TRBD1 | NA | TRBJ1-2 | TRBV11-2 | TGTGCCAGCAGCGAGACAGGGGTCTATGGCTACACCTTC | CASSETGVYGYTF
NA | few | TRBJ1-5 | TRBV7-2 | TGTGCCAGCAGCTTAGCGCCAGGGGAGAATCAGCCCCAGCATTTT | CASSLAPGENQPQHF
NA | NA | TRBJ2-2 | TRBV5-1 | TGCGCCAGCAGCCGGAGTCGTGACTCCACCGGGGAGCTGTTTTTT | CASSRSRDSTGELFF
TRBD2 | NA | TRBJ2-1 | TRBV7-2 | TGTGCCAGCAGCTTAGCTAGCGGGGGGGCTTTCAATGAGCAGTTCTTC | CASSLASGGAFNEQFF
TRBD1 | NA | TRBJ2-5 | TRBV5-1 | TGCGCCAGCGGAGAAGGGGGCTACCAAGAGACCCAGTACTTC | CASGEGGYQETQYF
NA | NA | TRBJ1-1 | TRBV10-3 | TGTGCCATCAGTGAGTCCGTAGGGGGGGCCGACACTGAAGCTTTCTTT | CAISESVGGADTEAFF
TRBD1 | NA | TRBJ1-5 | TRBV6-5 | TGTGCCAGCAGGGAAAGGGGGCATCAGCCCCAGCATTTT | CASRERGHQPQHF
NA | NA | TRBJ2-1 | TRBV27 | TGTGCCAGCAGTCCCTCGGGGAAGCAGTTCTTC | CASSPSGKQFF
NA | NA | TRBJ2-7 | TRBV15 | TGTGCCACCAGCAGAGATGGCGGGGCTAGCTACGAGCAGTACTTC | CATSRDGGASYEQYF
NA | NA | TRBJ2-3 | TRBV9 | TGTGCCAGCAGCGTAGACACGGGAGACACAGATACGCAGTATTTT | CASSVDTGDTDTQYF
NA | NA | TRBJ1-3 | TRBV28 | TGTGCCAGCAGTTTACCCGGGAATCGGGGCTCTGGAAACACCATATATTTT | CASSLPGNRGSGNTIYF